The rows below give T cell receptor beta chains drawn from one sample of a study of circulating CD8 cells and anti-PD-1 response in melanoma. TCRdb reanalysed the reads using MiXCR and keeps one entry per CDR3 protein. Of approximately 640 distinct CDR3 sequences listed, under 15% were seen once; the top ten hold 54%. This material consisted of CD8+ T cells from PBMCs, taken at baseline or after one month of anti-PD-1 therapy (not recorded which). Source of these receptors: a human donor with melanoma. Both conserved end residues are trimmed from each CDR3.

14	TRBV6-2/TRBV6-3	TRBJ1-1	ASSSSVTGLNTEAF
12	TRBV6-6	TRBJ2-7	ASSAGQGGYEQY
12	TRBV5-6	TRBJ2-7	ASSSTGTAYEQY
13	TRBV20-1	TRBJ2-7	SAPRVAGGSYEQY
10	TRBV10-3	TRBJ2-7	AMGQSFWEQY
13	TRBV28	TRBJ2-3	ASSFSRTLTDTQY
11	TRBV2	TRBJ2-1	AGRQGLDNEQF
13	TRBV6-1	TRBJ1-5	ASVWTGDSNQPQH
12	TRBV4-3	TRBJ2-5	ASSQERREETQY
15	TRBV10-2	TRBJ2-7	ASSGPTAGRDSYEQY
12	TRBV7-2	TRBJ2-1	ASGGLAGYNEQF
13	TRBV19	TRBJ1-1	ASSIGPGGYTEAF
11	TRBV6-2/TRBV6-3	TRBJ1-1	ASSYVENTEAF
12	TRBV20-1	TRBJ2-7	SARGTDSSYEQY
13	TRBV6-2/TRBV6-3	TRBJ2-2	ASSLQGTNTGELF
12	TRBV7-2	TRBJ1-1	ASSLEGLGAEAF
13	TRBV27	TRBJ1-2	ASTAYNRGSSGYT
11	TRBV27	TRBJ2-7	ASSPGRSREQY
14	TRBV9	TRBJ2-3	ASSVGRGGSTDTQY
12	TRBV11-2	TRBJ2-1	ASSEWGVDNEQF
11	TRBV28	TRBJ2-7	ASSLIGGDEQY
12	TRBV29-1	TRBJ2-7	SVTLAGGTHEQY
9	TRBV5-5	TRBJ1-1	ASSLTTEAF
13	TRBV5-6	TRBJ1-1	ASRFAAGVDTEAF
12	TRBV19	TRBJ2-7	ASSMGTGQSEQY
10	TRBV10-3	TRBJ2-1	VISEDSNEQF
12	TRBV20-1	TRBJ2-7	SARDLGENYEQY
14	TRBV6-6	TRBJ2-1	ASSITSGGSYNEQF
11	TRBV6-5	TRBJ1-1	ASSYEGPHEAF
9	TRBV27	TRBJ2-7	ASSLIYEQY
10	TRBV7-8	TRBJ2-4	ASSAERNIQY
11	TRBV2	TRBJ1-5	ASTGQWNQPQH
15	TRBV19	TRBJ2-2	ASRWGSGGANTGELF
13	TRBV7-2	TRBJ2-6	ASSLSDSGANVLT
14	TRBV7-8	TRBJ2-5	ASSLGTSGAQETQY
13	TRBV30	TRBJ1-1	ASLLEGFANTEAF
13	TRBV11-2	TRBJ2-3	ASSLASGSTDTQY